Listed here are 26 T cell receptor beta chains from one sample, sequenced in a study of blood T cell repertoires in COVID-19. The data were produced by immunoSEQ multiplex PCR, yet TCRdb's version contains in-frame clones alone and is incomplete. The table includes nearly 200,000 clones, roughly 90% detected once. The sample consisted of peripheral blood. The receptors were sampled from a woman aged 40 to 50 who had recovered from COVID-19.

V usage is TRBV6-5 and J usage is TRBJ2-1; tentatively, D is TRBD2 (6 bases). The germline V gene has CDR1 MNHEY and CDR2 SVGAGI. The CDR3 runs to 15 residues. Trimming removed 1 base at V and 10 bases at J, with 17 bases between. The CDR3 reads CASSYFSGSQTEQFF. For the CDR3, the DNA is TGTGCCAGCAGTTACTTTTCCGGGAGCCAAACGGAGCAGTTCTTC.

The V and J genes are TRBV4-2 and TRBJ2-3, with 11 bases that match TRBD2. J gave up 3 bases and V 1 base, and 6 bases lay outside the gene matches. The CDR3 covers 17 residues. The germline V gene encodes CDR1 LGHNA and CDR2 YNFKEQ. The CDR3 DNA reads as TGTGCCAGCAGCCAAGGAAAGATAGCGGGAGGGACAGATACGCAGTATTTT. Its translation: CASSQGKIAGGTDTQYF.

The gene calls are TRBV9 and TRBJ2-2; 7 positions match TRBD2. The V and J ends lost 6 bases and 6 bases, in that order; junction bases with no gene match: 11. CDR3 length: 15 residues. Germline V lookup: CDR1 SGDLS, CDR2 YYNGEE. CDR3 region: CASKQGLGGAGELFF. CDR3 nucleotides: TGTGCCAGCAAGCAAGGACTAGGCGGTGCCGGGGAGCTGTTTTTT.

V is TRBV6-2 or TRBV6-3 and J is TRBJ2-7; D not certain. This CDR3 spans 12 amino acids. V lost 6 bases and J lost 6, with 12 bases in between. The germline V gene encodes CDR1 MNHEY and CDR2 SVGEGT. The CDR3 spells CASSRPSGEQYF. The CDR3, as DNA: TGTGCCAGCAGCCGGCCCTCAGGCGAGCAGTACTTC.

V usage is TRBV7-8 and J usage is TRBJ1-2, with D maybe TRBD1 (5 bases). Germline CDR1 is SGHVS and CDR2 is FQNEAQ. The germline V and J ends were trimmed by 5 bases and 8 bases, with 18 bases remaining between them. The CDR3 sequence is 14 residues long. In nucleotides, the CDR3 is TGTGCCAGCAGCCCCGGACACCGGGTTGAGGGCTACACCTTC. This translates into CASSPGHRVEGYTF.

The J gene is TRBJ2-7, the V gene TRBV27; 7 positions agree with TRBD1. This CDR3 is built from 16 residues. Trimming at V came to 2 bases and at J to 3 bases, leaving 10 bases not matched to a gene. Germline-derived CDR1 and CDR2 are MNHEY and SMNVEV (reference sequence). CDR3 region: CASSLGIPGGIYEQYF. CDR3 DNA sequence: TGTGCCAGCAGTTTAGGGATCCCAGGGGGTATCTACGAGCAGTACTTC.

V is TRBV4-2 and J is TRBJ2-7; the match to TRBD2 covers 7 bases. With V trimmed by 2 bases and J by 0 bases, 4 bases remained unmatched. Germline CDR1 is LGHNA and CDR2 is YNFKEQ. This CDR3 is built from 15 residues. The CDR3 region is CASSQTGGGSYEQYF. DNA of the CDR3: TGTGCCAGCAGCCAAACGGGAGGAGGCTCCTACGAGCAGTACTTC.

The chain is built from TRBV3-1 (or the pseudogene TRBV3-2) and TRBJ1-2; TRBD1 aligns across 8 bases. The CDR3 is made up of 17 amino acids. Germline V gene lookup returns CDR1 LGHDT and CDR2 YNNKEL (reference sequence). With 1 base clipped from V and 0 bases from J, the junction kept 7 bases outside the gene matches. CDR3 coding DNA: TGTGCCAGCAGCCAAGGGACAGGGAGCGGCACTAACTATGGCTACACCTTC. It codes for CASSQGTGSGTNYGYTF.

V usage is TRBV5-1 and J usage is TRBJ2-3, with 8 nucleotides matching TRBD2. V lost 6 bases and J lost 7; bases outside the gene matches: 16. Germline V gene sequence: CDR1 SGHRS, CDR2 YFSETQ. The CDR3 runs 16 residues. The CDR3 DNA reads TGCGCCAGCAACTCACCCGGGACTAGGGGGACGCATACGCAGTATTTT. Residues: CASNSPGTRGTHTQYF.

This rearrangement joins TRBV5-1 to TRBJ1-1; D unclear. Between the trimmed V and J ends, which lost 0 bases and 2 bases, there was a span of 8 bases. This CDR3 contains 14 residues. The germline V gene encodes CDR1 SGHRS and CDR2 YFSETQ. The CDR3 coding sequence is TGCGCCAGCAGCTTGGATGGCCATAACACTGAAGCTTTCTTT. Protein product: CASSLDGHNTEAFF.

The chain employs TRBV25-1 and TRBJ1-2; D call uncertain. Trimming pared 4 bases from V and 0 bases from J, leaving 3 bases between. The CDR3 is made up of 12 amino acids. Germline lookup yields CDR1 MGHDK and CDR2 SYGVNS. CDR3 residues: CASSGANYGYTF. CDR3 DNA: TGTGCCAGCAGTGGAGCTAACTATGGCTACACCTTC.

This clone was counted ten times or more. This chain joins TRBV2 and TRBJ2-3; 7 nucleotides match TRBD1. The V and J ends lost 8 bases and 4 bases, in that order; junction bases with no gene match: 9. This CDR3 contains 14 residues. Germline V gene lookup returns CDR1 SNHLY and CDR2 FYNNEI. The CDR3 DNA follows: TGTGCCAGCCGTTGGGACAGAGCAGCAGATACGCAGTATTTT. Its protein is CASRWDRAADTQYF.

The chain combines TRBV6-5 with TRBJ1-4; D unresolved. The V and J ends lost 5 bases and 7 bases respectively, with 17 bases between them. The CDR3 has 15 residues. Germline values: CDR1 MNHEY, CDR2 SVGAGI. Written as DNA, the CDR3 is TGTGCCAGCAGTCGCGGACGGAGGGCTTCTGAAAAACTGTTTTTT. Its protein is CASSRGRRASEKLFF.

The chain links TRBV5-8 to TRBJ1-4; a weak D match, TRBD1 (6 bases). The CDR3 is made up of 14 amino acids. CDR1 SGHTS and CDR2 YDEGEE come from the germline V gene. V was clipped by 9 bases and J by 0 bases, with 12 bases between them. CDR3 bases: TGTGCCACCCCACAGGGCCCAACTAATGAAAAACTGTTTTTT. It is translated as CATPQGPTNEKLFF.

The V call is TRBV7-2, the J call TRBJ2-3, with D possibly TRBD2 on 6 matching bases. Germline V gene sequence: CDR1 SGHTA, CDR2 FQGNSA. V was cut by 2 bases and J by 0 bases, with 6 bases left in between. The CDR3 runs to 14 residues. The CDR3 sequence is CASSLSGSTDTQYF. The CDR3 DNA sequence: TGTGCCAGCAGCTTAAGCGGGAGCACAGATACGCAGTATTTT.

J is TRBJ2-1 and V is TRBV6-6, with 8 bases aligning to TRBD2. The germline gives CDR1 MNHNY, CDR2 SVGAGI (reference sequence). CDR3 length: 17 amino acids. Losses at the gene ends were 5 bases for V and 8 bases for J; bases not matched to a gene: 17. In DNA form, the CDR3 reads TGTGCCAGCAGTCTTCAAACCGGGACTAGGGGAACGGATGAGCAGTTCTTC. It translates to CASSLQTGTRGTDEQFF.

The chain joins TRBV27 to TRBJ1-5; 8 bases agree with TRBD1. The CDR3 spans 14 residues. The J segment lost 5 bases and the V segment lost 8 bases, leaving 8 bases of the junction unmatched. Germline CDR1 is MNHEY and CDR2 is SMNVEV (reference sequence). CDR3 nucleotide sequence: TGTGCCAGCGGCCTAGACAGGGGACATCAGCCCCAGCATTTT. Protein sequence: CASGLDRGHQPQHF.

The rearrangement joins TRBV27 to TRBJ2-1; TRBD1 agrees at 10 bases. Germline-derived CDR1 and CDR2 are MNHEY and SMNVEV (reference sequence). The CDR3 runs to 16 residues. The trim removed 6 bases at V and 9 bases at J, leaving 14 bases unmatched. CDR3 sequence reads: CASSRTLRDRGGEQFF. The CDR3, as DNA: TGTGCCAGCAGCCGAACCCTCCGGGACAGGGGAGGTGAGCAGTTCTTC.

The chain uses TRBV6-4 and TRBJ2-1; tentative D call: TRBD2 (5 bases). This CDR3 region has 14 residues. CDR1 MRHNA and CDR2 SNTAGT come from the germline V gene. V was shortened by 7 bases and J by 10 bases, with 20 bases between the two germline ends. This CDR3 reads CASIKNLEAEEQFF. CDR3 coding DNA: TGTGCCAGCATCAAAAACCTCGAAGCGGAAGAGCAGTTCTTC.

This clone was seen only a few times. This chain connects TRBV7-9 to TRBJ2-2, with 8 bases matching TRBD2. The CDR3 sequence is 12 residues long. CDR1 and CDR2 from the germline V gene are SEHNR and FQNEAQ (reference sequence). J gave up 6 bases and V 11 bases, and 5 bases lay outside the gene matches. In DNA form, the CDR3 reads TGTGCCCGGGAGGGATCCCCCGGGGAGCTGTTTTTT. This encodes CAREGSPGELFF.

This chain joins TRBV29-1 and TRBJ2-7, with 11 bases identical to TRBD1. In germline, CDR1 is SQVTM, CDR2 ANQGSEA. V gave up 7 bases and J gave up 5 bases; unmatched junction bases: 4. The CDR3 has 12 amino acids. CDR3 loop: CSARTGGNEQYF. CDR3 coding DNA: TGCAGCGCGCGGACAGGGGGCAACGAGCAGTACTTC.

CDR3 region: CASSLSLLGTDYGYTF. CDR3 bases: TGTGCCAGCAGCTTAAGTCTACTTGGGACAGACTATGGCTACACCTTC. This chain links TRBV5-8 with TRBJ1-2, with 7 bases fitting TRBD1. Trimming took 2 bases from V and 3 from J; bases not matched to a gene: 10. CDR1 SGHTS and CDR2 YDEGEE come from the germline V gene. The CDR3 runs to 16 residues.

The chain uses TRBV29-1 and TRBJ2-3, with D possibly matching TRBD1 (6 bases). The CDR3 covers 14 residues. V shed 2 bases and J shed 1 base, with 10 bases lying between them. Germline CDR1 SQVTM, CDR2 ANQGSEA. Here the CDR3 reads CSVENRDRTDTQYF. CDR3 DNA sequence: TGCAGCGTTGAAAACAGGGACCGCACAGATACGCAGTATTTT.

CDR3 in amino acids: CASSHRDRGSGELFF. The CDR3, as DNA: TGCGCCAGCAGCCACCGGGACAGGGGGTCCGGGGAGCTGTTTTTT. The chain recombines TRBV4-1 with TRBJ2-2; TRBD1 agrees at 11 bases. Per germline, CDR1 MGHRA and CDR2 YSYEKL. The CDR3 is 15 amino acids. Trimming removed 3 bases from V and 6 bases from J; junction bases left unmatched: 3.

The rearrangement joins TRBV9 to TRBJ1-2, with a tentative D call TRBD1 (6 bases). The CDR3 is 13 amino acids. CDR1 is SGDLS, CDR2 YYNGEE, per germline. The germline V and J ends were trimmed by 3 bases and 5 bases, with 11 bases remaining between them. As DNA, the CDR3 is TGTGCCAGCAGCGAGGGGACATTTTATGGCTACACCTTC. Protein: CASSEGTFYGYTF.

The V gene is TRBV3-1 (or the pseudogene TRBV3-2), the J gene TRBJ1-6; 8 bases line up with TRBD1. Germline trimming cut 1 base from V and 2 bases from J; bases unmatched to any gene: 4. The CDR3 is made up of 17 amino acids. Germline CDR1 is LGHDT and CDR2 is YNNKEL (reference sequence). CDR3 DNA sequence: TGTGCCAGCAGCCAAGGGACAGGGAGCGCCTATAATTCACCCCTCCACTTT. This sequence encodes CASSQGTGSAYNSPLHF.